Following are 9 T cell receptor beta chains from one sample sequenced in a study of blood T cell repertoires in COVID-19. Some clones are missing from TCRdb's copy, which holds only in-frame ones; the method was immunoSEQ multiplex PCR. The sample comprises some 130,000 clones, about 78% of which are singletons, and roughly 9.7% rests with the top ten. The sequenced material came from peripheral blood. The receptors derive from a man in his 60s who had recovered from COVID-19.

The chain uses TRBV19 and TRBJ1-1; TRBD1 is a possible D gene (5 bases). CDR3 length equals 14 residues. Germline assignment: CDR1 LNHDA and CDR2 SQIVND (reference sequence). V lost 3 bases, J lost 5 bases, and 13 bases lay in between. CDR3 sequence (DNA): TGTGCCAGTAGTATCTTCCAGGGAGGTACTGAAGCTTTCTTT. Its protein is CASSIFQGGTEAFF.

The genes are TRBV27 and TRBJ2-3, with 9 bases identical to TRBD2. The V and J ends lost 3 bases and 5 bases, in that order; junction bases with no gene match: 6. This CDR3 is 15 amino acids long. The germline V gene encodes CDR1 MNHEY and CDR2 SMNVEV (reference sequence). The CDR3 region is CASSFQREVLDTQYF. The CDR3 nucleotides are TGTGCCAGCAGTTTTCAGCGGGAGGTCCTAGATACGCAGTATTTT.

The rearrangement links TRBV3-1 (or the pseudogene TRBV3-2) to TRBJ2-2; weak D call: TRBD1 (5 bases). The CDR3 length is 16 residues. Trimming shortened V by 3 bases and J by 3 bases, and 14 bases separated the two germline ends. CDR1 and CDR2 from the germline V gene are LGHDT and YNNKEL (reference sequence). CDR3 in amino acids: CASSQDMGPYTGELFF. The CDR3 coding sequence is TGTGCCAGCAGCCAGGATATGGGGCCGTACACCGGGGAGCTGTTTTTT.

The rearrangement uses TRBV10-3 and TRBJ1-1; 8 nucleotides align to TRBD1. This CDR3 region has 14 residues. Germline values: CDR1 ENHRY, CDR2 SYGVKD. Germline trimming cut 8 bases from V and 5 bases from J; bases unmatched to any gene: 10. CDR3 sequence (DNA): TGTGCCATCGGTGGGGCAGGGGGCATTACTGAAGCTTTCTTT. Protein sequence: CAIGGAGGITEAFF.

The chain joins TRBV28 to TRBJ1-2; 7 bases match TRBD1. The ends lost 5 bases at V and 14 bases at J; junction bases unmatched: 11. CDR3 length equals 12 residues. Germline V gene data show CDR1 as MDHEN and CDR2 as SYDVKM. The CDR3: CASSRLGGTVTF. CDR3 coding DNA: TGTGCCAGCAGTCGTCTTGGCGGGACAGTTACCTTC.

V gene TRBV3-1 (or the pseudogene TRBV3-2) combines with J gene TRBJ2-3; 11 nucleotides align to TRBD2. CDR1 LGHDT and CDR2 YNNKEL come from the germline V gene (reference sequence). This CDR3 has 16 residues. V was clipped by 1 base and J by 4 bases; unmatched bases: 4. CDR3 sequence reads: CASSQGKLAGADTQYF. As DNA, the CDR3 is TGTGCCAGCAGCCAAGGGAAACTAGCGGGAGCAGATACGCAGTATTTT.

Of note for this clone: The same CDR3 can be traced to other DNA sequences in this sample. The V call is TRBV7-9, the J call TRBJ1-4; no reliable D call. The CDR3 runs 14 residues. CDR1 and CDR2 from the germline V gene are SEHNR and FQNEAQ (reference sequence). Trimming took 3 bases from V and 0 from J, leaving 5 bases between them. The DNA of the CDR3 is TGTGCCAGCAGCTTCAGTACAACTAATGAAAAACTGTTTTTT. Translation gives CASSFSTTNEKLFF.

This clone occurred a few times. The chain carries TRBV14 and TRBJ2-3; 12 positions match TRBD1. The CDR3 consists of 19 residues. J gave up 3 bases and V 0 bases, and 10 bases lay outside the gene matches. Germline values: CDR1 SGHDN, CDR2 FVKESK. In DNA form, the CDR3 reads TGTGCCAGCAGCCAAGATCGTCTATGGGACAGGGGGCTGACAGATACGCAGTATTTT. Translating gives CASSQDRLWDRGLTDTQYF. The variable domain in full, completed from reference TRBV14 and TRBJ2-3, reads EAGVTQFPSHSVIEKGQTVTLRCDPISGHDNLYWYRRVMGKEIKFLLHFVKESKQDESGMPNNRFLAERTGGTYSTLKVQPAELEDSGVYFCASSQDRLWDRGLTDTQYFGPGTRLTVL.

The chain recombines TRBV3-1 (or the pseudogene TRBV3-2) with TRBJ2-4; the D gene is possibly TRBD2 (5 bases). This CDR3 is built from 17 residues. CDR1 is LGHDT and CDR2 is YNNKEL in the germline V gene (reference sequence). Between the trimmed V and J ends, which lost 1 base and 1 base, there was a span of 14 bases. The chain's CDR3 is CASSQGGVLMAKNIQYF. CDR3 DNA: TGTGCCAGCAGCCAAGGGGGAGTGTTGATGGCCAAAAACATTCAGTACTTC.